Sequencing of this T cell receptor (beta chain) was carried out in a study of T-cell memory formation after mild COVID-19. The table lists this clonotype with many counts. The CDR3 is 12 residues long. CDR1 DFQATT and CDR2 SNEGSKA come from the germline V gene (reference sequence). Trimming left V 6 bases short and J 4 bases short, with 10 bases between. MiXCR, run by TCRdb on the 5' RACE reads, gives a single entry per CDR3 protein. The sample gives under 650,000 distinct CDR3 sequences, about 20% of which show up once; more than 10% is in the top ten. The sequence came from an adult woman who had mild COVID-19 (a few samples of this study predate the infection). Cell type and time point are not known. The chain combines TRBV20-1 with TRBJ1-5; D gene uncertain. Sequenced input: PBMCs or a T cell subset sorted from them (not recorded which). The CDR3 region is CSASRRNQPQHF. The CDR3 nucleotides are TGCAGTGCCTCAAGGCGGAATCAGCCCCAGCATTTT.